This TCR beta chain emerged from a study of response to subunit inactivated influenza vaccine. Each CDR3 protein is one row after TCRdb ran MiXCR on the RT-PCR reads. The table lists 500,000 to 600,000 distinct CDR3 sequences, about an eighth of them singletons. The TCR originated in a man in his forties or fifties who received an inactivated influenza vaccine. The input for sequencing was PBMCs from blood, taken 45 days after vaccination.

Written as DNA, the CDR3 is TGCGCCAGCAGCATCGTTACTAGCGGTCGAGGAGAGACCCAGTACTTC. Protein product: CASSIVTSGRGETQYF. The chain carries TRBV5-1 and TRBJ2-5; 8 bases fit TRBD2. Germline CDR1 reads SGHRS; CDR2 reads YFSETQ. V shed 4 bases, J shed 4 bases, and the junction held 12 bases outside the gene matches. CDR3 length: 16 amino acids. Filled out from reference TRBV5-1 and TRBJ2-5, the complete variable domain reads KAGVTQTPRYLIKTRGQQVTLSCSPISGHRSVSWYQQTPGQGLQFLFEYFSETQRNKGNFPGRFSGRQFSNSRSEMNVSTLELGDSALYLCASSIVTSGRGETQYFGPGTRLLVL.